The entry below describes one TCR beta chain. This entry belongs to a study of blood T cell repertoires in COVID-19. Study in general: Some COVID-19 samples were acute and others convalescent; all came from the United States, Italy and Spain.

Generated by immunoSEQ multiplex PCR, the TCRdb table keeps only in-frame clones and is missing some. The sample includes 90,000 to 120,000 clones, more than 70% of them seen just once. This CDR3 contains 22 residues. CDR1 and CDR2 from the germline V gene are LGHNT and FRNRAP. Trimming removed 2 bases from V and 0 bases from J; junction bases left unmatched: 17. The sample taken for sequencing was peripheral blood. The gene calls are TRBV12-5 and TRBJ2-1; TRBD2 agrees at 12 bases. The origin of this receptor is a man between 50 and 59 years old with active or convalescent COVID-19. The CDR3 here is CASGLKLTGGLAGYPSYNEQFF. The CDR3 bases are TGTGCTAGTGGTTTGAAACTCACGGGGGGACTAGCGGGTTACCCCTCCTACAATGAGCAGTTCTTC. Complete variable domain (other parts from reference TRBV12-5 and TRBJ2-1): DARVTQTPRHKVTEMGQEVTMRCQPILGHNTVFWYRQTMMQGLELLAYFRNRAPLDDSGMPKDRFSAEMPDATLATLKIQPSEPRDSAVYFCASGLKLTGGLAGYPSYNEQFFGPGTRLTVL.